Given below is one T cell receptor beta chain in context. The germline CDR1 and CDR2 sequences are MDHEN and SYDVKM. The CDR3 is 12 residues long. V shed 5 bases and J shed 4 bases, with 9 bases lying between them. The sample is drawn from a study of blood T cell repertoires in COVID-19. Study at large: From T cells, B-cell-depleted T cells, or PBMCs came the material, which was cDNA or gDNA.

In the original analysis: How many nucleated cells were present was estimated from reference gene primer amplification. The assay was immunoSEQ multiplex PCR, and TCRdb's table has in-frame clones only and misses some. V, J and clone size derive from that table, while D and trimming were established from the DNA sequence. The table lists about 180,000 clones, about 84% of them singletons, with under 9.5% in the top ten. Before being deemed recovered, Cohort 3 donors had two negative PCRs, clearance, or symptom resolution. Specimen: PBMCs or T cells enriched from blood (not recorded which). The sequence came from a woman in her thirties who had recovered from COVID-19. This rearrangement joins TRBV28 to TRBJ2-7; D remains ambiguous. As DNA, the CDR3 is TGTGCCAGCAGTCTCCCCGGGTACGAGCAGTACTTC. Translation gives CASSLPGYEQYF.